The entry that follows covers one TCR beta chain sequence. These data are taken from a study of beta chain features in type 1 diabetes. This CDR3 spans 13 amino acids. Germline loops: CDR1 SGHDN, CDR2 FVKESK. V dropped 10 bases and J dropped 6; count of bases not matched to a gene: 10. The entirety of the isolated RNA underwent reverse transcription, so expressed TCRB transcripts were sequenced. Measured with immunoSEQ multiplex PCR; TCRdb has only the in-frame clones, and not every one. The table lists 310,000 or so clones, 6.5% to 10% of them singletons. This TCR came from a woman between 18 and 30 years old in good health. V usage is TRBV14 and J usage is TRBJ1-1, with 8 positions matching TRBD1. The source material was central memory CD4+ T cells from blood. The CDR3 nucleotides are TGTGCCACCGGCGGACAGGGCGGCGCTGAAGCTTTCTTT. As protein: CATGGQGGAEAFF. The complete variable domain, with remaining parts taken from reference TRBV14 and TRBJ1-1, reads EAGVTQFPSHSVIEKGQTVTLRCDPISGHDNLYWYRRVMGKEIKFLLHFVKESKQDESGMPNNRFLAERTGGTYSTLKVQPAELEDSGVYFCATGGQGGAEAFFGQGTRLTVV.